This T cell receptor beta chain was identified in a study of shared clonotypes between healthy human individuals. Study-wide points: Researchers sampled blood only, noting tissue repertoires likely differ.

Assay: immunoSEQ multiplex PCR; the TCRdb copy retains only in-frame clones and omits some. The sample lists roughly 2.2 million clones; approximately 95% were seen once. In the case of this clone: The target antigen is unknown.

Germline loops: CDR1 SEHNR, CDR2 FQNEAQ (reference sequence). Losses at the gene ends were 0 bases for V and 5 bases for J; bases not matched to a gene: 6. There are 15 residues in the CDR3. V is TRBV7-9 and J is TRBJ2-5, with 7 nucleotides matching TRBD1. Input material: naive CD4+ T cells from PBMCs. The subset was: CD45RA+ positively selected. This TCR came from a man younger than 35 in good health. Some clones in this sample may be carry-over from other donors' samples. The CDR3 loop is CASSLADRAGETQYF. The CDR3, as DNA: TGTGCCAGCAGCTTAGCCGACAGGGCAGGCGAGACCCAGTACTTC.